These 7 T cell receptor beta chains came from one sample sequenced in a study of cytomegalovirus exposure and HLA in healthy donors. Measured with immunoSEQ multiplex PCR; TCRdb has only the in-frame clones, and not every one. The sample has 250,000 to 400,000 clones; 88% are singletons. Sequencing used PBMCs. The receptor set was obtained from a man aged 25 to 40 in good health and CMV-seronegative.

V gene TRBV7-6 combines with J gene TRBJ2-7; 10 bases fit TRBD1. J gave up 5 bases and V 5 bases, and 6 bases lay outside the gene matches. Germline CDR1 reads SGHVS; CDR2 reads FNYEAQ. This CDR3 has 14 residues. CDR3 nucleotides: TGTGCCAGCAGCAAGGGACAGGGGTTCGACGAGCAGTACTTC. This encodes CASSKGQGFDEQYF.

The J gene is TRBJ2-7, the V gene TRBV5-1, with D possibly TRBD2 on 7 matching bases. Per germline, CDR1 SGHRS and CDR2 YFSETQ. The CDR3 is 16 amino acids. The V end was cut by 0 bases, the J end by 4 bases, with 17 bases between. The CDR3 is CASSLGGGDPPYEQYF. The CDR3 DNA reads TGCGCCAGCAGCTTGGGGGGGGGCGACCCTCCGTACGAGCAGTACTTC.

V and J are TRBV7-2 and TRBJ1-3; D is perhaps TRBD1 (6 bases). This CDR3 contains 16 residues. Germline values: CDR1 SGHTA, CDR2 FQGNSA. The V end was cut by 4 bases, the J end by 3 bases, with 16 bases between. The CDR3 loop is CASSSGPGTNGNTIYF. The CDR3 DNA is TGTGCCAGCAGCTCAGGGCCGGGGACAAATGGAAACACCATATATTTT.

The chain recombines TRBV6-5 with TRBJ2-5; D not certain. CDR3 length: 11 amino acids. Trimming took off 10 bases at V and 1 base at J, with 7 bases between the two ends. Germline V gene sequence: CDR1 MNHEY, CDR2 SVGAGI. DNA of the CDR3: TGTGCCACCTATAGCCAAGAGACCCAGTACTTC. Translating it yields CATYSQETQYF.

The rearrangement uses TRBV4-1 and TRBJ1-5; 7 bases are a match to TRBD1. J lost 1 base, V lost 3 bases, and 6 bases had no gene match. The V gene's germline CDR1 is MGHRA and CDR2 YSYEKL. The CDR3 covers 16 residues. The CDR3 DNA sequence: TGCGCCAGCAGCCAGACGACAGGGCTAAGCAATCAGCCCCAGCATTTT. Translation gives CASSQTTGLSNQPQHF.

This clone has a handful of counts. This chain connects TRBV2 to TRBJ1-4; D is perhaps TRBD1 (5 bases). CDR1 is SNHLY, CDR2 FYNNEI, per germline. Trimming shortened V by 1 base and J by 3 bases, and 15 bases separated the two germline ends. This CDR3 region has 17 residues. The DNA for the CDR3 is TGTGCCAGCAGTGAAGTGATCTTGGGGGGATCTAATGAAAAACTGTTTTTT. Translation gives CASSEVILGGSNEKLFF.

This clone was seen a few times. The chain carries TRBV4-2 and TRBJ2-7; D possibly corresponds to TRBD1 (5 bases). The CDR3 is 15 residues long. Trimming took 1 base from V and 2 from J, leaving 12 bases between them. Germline CDR1 and CDR2: LGHNA and YNFKEQ. CDR3 nucleotides: TGTGCCAGCAGCCAAGCTCAGACAGTGACCTACGAGCAGTACTTC. Translating gives CASSQAQTVTYEQYF.